Shown below are 25 T cell receptor beta chains from a single sample sequenced in a study of blood T cells in healthy people across ages. Together with a sample-barcoded 5' primer, a J-beta primer mix was included in a second PCR lasting roughly 7 to 11 cycles. TCRdb itself ran the 5' RACE reads through MiXCR, one entry per CDR3 protein. The sample consists of 600,000 to 850,000 distinct CDR3 sequences, more than 40% of them appearing once. Sequenced sample: blood. These receptors all stem from a woman aged 60-70 years in good health.

V usage is TRBV7-8 and J usage is TRBJ2-6; 8 bases line up with TRBD1. V was pared by 2 bases and J by 0 bases, with 6 bases of the junction left unmatched. The CDR3 sequence is 18 residues long. Per germline, CDR1 SGHVS and CDR2 FQNEAQ. CDR3 in DNA: TGTGCCAGCAGCTTATGGGACAGGCTGAGCTCTGGGGCCAACGTCCTGACTTTC. Translation gives CASSLWDRLSSGANVLTF.

As concerns this clonotype: Being one base from a much bigger clone, this may be a read error. This chain links TRBV3-1 with TRBJ2-5; 9 nucleotides align to TRBD1. The CDR3 runs 16 residues. After removal of 4 bases from V and 2 bases from J, the junction contained 8 bases not matched to a gene. The germline CDR1 and CDR2 sequences are LGHDT and YNNKEL (reference sequence). As DNA, the CDR3 is TGTGCCAGCAGCCGGGGCCAGGGACAGGGACAAGAGACCCAGTACTTC. Protein sequence: CASSRGQGQGQETQYF.

This clonotype appeared a few times. The V call is TRBV14, the J call TRBJ2-1; D might be TRBD1 or TRBD2, each matching 5 bases. The CDR3 has 12 residues. From germline, CDR1 is SGHDN and CDR2 FVKESK. V dropped 1 base and J dropped 12 bases, with 10 bases sitting between them. Here the CDR3 reads CASSQGEGTQFF. The CDR3 DNA sequence: TGTGCCAGCAGCCAAGGTGAGGGGACGCAGTTCTTC. Full variable domain (rest looked up from reference TRBV14 and TRBJ2-1): EAGVTQFPSHSVIEKGQTVTLRCDPISGHDNLYWYRRVMGKEIKFLLHFVKESKQDESGMPNNRFLAERTGGTYSTLKVQPAELEDSGVYFCASSQGEGTQFFGPGTRLTVL.

This clonotype was seen only once. This clone may be a read error of a much larger clone one base away. The chain uses TRBV4-3 and TRBJ2-3; 8 positions agree with TRBD1. The CDR3 totals 14 residues. Germline-derived CDR1 and CDR2 are LGHNA and YSLEER. The trim removed 4 bases at V and 8 bases at J, leaving 8 bases unmatched. CDR3 coding DNA: TGCGCCAGCAGCCGGGACAGGACTTTGGGTACGCAGTATTTT. It translates to CASSRDRTLGTQYF.

This clonotype was recorded a few times. The rearrangement uses TRBV25-1 and TRBJ2-5; 8 nucleotides line up with TRBD1. The trim removed 3 bases at V and 5 bases at J, leaving 5 bases unmatched. Germline CDR1 is MGHDK and CDR2 is SYGVNS. There are 14 residues in the CDR3. The CDR3 sequence is CASSDDRGGETQYF. As DNA, the CDR3 is TGTGCCAGCAGTGACGACAGGGGTGGGGAGACCCAGTACTTC.

This clonotype occurred many times. The chain is built from TRBV7-2 and TRBJ2-5; TRBD1 is a possible D gene (6 bases). CDR3 size: 15 residues. The germline V and J ends were trimmed by 4 bases and 2 bases, with 14 bases remaining between them. Germline V gene sequence: CDR1 SGHTA, CDR2 FQGNSA. The CDR3 loop reads CASSSRGSGQETQYF. DNA of the CDR3: TGTGCCAGCAGCTCCAGGGGTAGTGGGCAAGAGACCCAGTACTTC.

V and J are TRBV5-6 and TRBJ2-1; D is possibly TRBD1 (5 bases). This CDR3 contains 12 residues. V was trimmed by 5 bases and J by 5 bases, leaving 8 bases between them. Germline-derived CDR1 and CDR2 are SGHDT and YYEEEE. The CDR3 is CASSIGDNEQFF. The CDR3 DNA reads TGTGCCAGCAGTATAGGGGACAATGAGCAGTTCTTC.

The chain couples TRBV2 to TRBJ2-5; 9 bases are a match to TRBD1. This CDR3 is built from 17 residues. Germline CDR1 SNHLY, CDR2 FYNNEI. J lost 5 bases, V lost 3 bases, and 13 bases had no gene match. The CDR3 loop is CASSDSRTGQGLETQYF. The DNA for the CDR3 is TGTGCCAGCAGTGACAGCAGGACGGGACAGGGTTTGGAGACCCAGTACTTC.

This clonotype was seen a handful of times. The V gene is TRBV12-3 or TRBV12-4, the J gene TRBJ1-2; no definite D call. V was pared by 1 base and J by 8 bases, with 20 bases between. The CDR3 contains 16 residues. CDR3 sequence (DNA): TGTGCCAGCAGTTTAGGTAGGCGGGGTGGAAGTAGCGGCTACACCTTC. Translating gives CASSLGRRGGSSGYTF.

This clonotype was observed a few times. The chain has TRBV5-1 and TRBJ2-5, with TRBD2 as a possible D gene (6 bases). Germline V CDR1 and CDR2: SGHRS, YFSETQ. This CDR3 has 14 residues. V gave up 4 bases and J gave up 1 base, with 11 bases separating them. DNA for the CDR3: TGCGCCAGCAGCGGGGGGACCCGCCAAGAGACCCAGTACTTC. It translates to CASSGGTRQETQYF.

There are a few counts of this clonotype. The CDR3 sequence is CASSNSGSPPLHF. CDR3 DNA: TGTGCCAGCAGCAACTCCGGGAGCCCACCCCTCCACTTT. The chain couples TRBV14 to TRBJ1-6, with no clear D. This CDR3 comprises 13 residues. Germline values: CDR1 SGHDN, CDR2 FVKESK. V was shortened by 5 bases and J by 11 bases, with 13 bases between the two germline ends.

In its sample, this clonotype was seen many times. This chain connects TRBV15 to TRBJ2-7; TRBD2 is a possible D gene (6 bases). Germline V gene sequence: CDR1 LNHNV, CDR2 YYDKDF (reference sequence). Trimming stripped 0 bases from V and 3 bases from J, with 15 bases between. The CDR3 contains 16 residues. The CDR3 loop reads CATSRDYSVEGYEQYF. CDR3 DNA: TGTGCCACCAGCAGAGATTATTCTGTGGAGGGCTACGAGCAGTACTTC.

V gene TRBV9 combines with J gene TRBJ2-1; no definite D call. V lost 1 base and J 10 bases, leaving 9 bases between the germline ends. The CDR3 totals 12 residues. CDR1 and CDR2 from the germline V gene are SGDLS and YYNGEE. DNA for the CDR3: TGTGCCAGCAGCGTAATTGCGACAGAGCAGTTCTTC. This encodes CASSVIATEQFF.

This chain links TRBV20-1 with TRBJ2-3; no firm D call. The CDR3 totals 13 residues. Between the trimmed V and J ends, which lost 4 bases and 0 bases, there was a span of 8 bases. Germline V gene lookup returns CDR1 DFQATT and CDR2 SNEGSKA (reference sequence). CDR3 protein: CSAKYGSTDTQYF. CDR3 bases: TGCAGTGCTAAATACGGTAGCACAGATACGCAGTATTTT.

This clonotype was observed a few times. The chain carries TRBV6-1 and TRBJ1-1, with D possibly matching TRBD1 (5 bases). The V and J ends lost 5 bases and 0 bases respectively, with 10 bases between them. The germline V gene encodes CDR1 MNHNS and CDR2 SASEGT. This CDR3 comprises 14 residues. Written as DNA, the CDR3 is TGTGCCAGCAGTCCGGGACTCATGAACACTGAAGCTTTCTTT. Encoded protein: CASSPGLMNTEAFF.

CDR3 sequence (DNA): TGTGCCAGCAGGACGACAGGGCCGACCGGGGAGCTGTTTTTT. Translating it yields CASRTTGPTGELFF. This sequence joins TRBV12-3 or TRBV12-4 and TRBJ2-2, with 7 bases lining up with TRBD1. The CDR3 spans 14 residues. V lost 6 bases to trimming and J lost 5 bases; unmatched junction nucleotides: 6.

This chain connects TRBV7-2 to TRBJ2-3; 10 nucleotides match TRBD2. Germline V gene lookup returns CDR1 SGHTA and CDR2 FQGNSA. V lost 3 bases, J lost 3 bases, and 6 bases stayed unmatched. This CDR3 has 16 amino acids. Here the CDR3 DNA reads TGTGCCAGCAGCTTGGCTAGCGGGAGTGGAACAGATACGCAGTATTTT. Translation gives CASSLASGSGTDTQYF.

J is TRBJ2-7 and V is TRBV29-1; tentative D call: TRBD2 (6 bases). From germline, CDR1 is SQVTM and CDR2 ANQGSEA. The length of the CDR3 is 12 residues. Trimming removed 7 bases from V and 0 bases from J, with 10 bases in between. For the CDR3, the DNA is TGCAGCGGCCTCGGGAGCTCCTACGAGCAGTACTTC. Its translation: CSGLGSSYEQYF.

The chain is built from TRBV20-1 and TRBJ2-3; TRBD1 or TRBD2 may be the D gene (5 bases each). The V end was cut by 6 bases, the J end by 5 bases, with 12 bases between. The CDR3 is 12 amino acids. Germline loops: CDR1 DFQATT, CDR2 SNEGSKA (reference sequence). The DNA for the CDR3 is TGCAGTGCCGCACTAGGGGAAGATACGCAGTATTTT. Its translation: CSAALGEDTQYF.

The genes are TRBV6-1 and TRBJ1-6, with D hard to call. Germline V CDR1 and CDR2: MNHNS, SASEGT. This CDR3 is built from 14 residues. The germline V and J ends were trimmed by 5 bases and 7 bases, with 12 bases remaining between them. The DNA of the CDR3 is TGTGCCAGCAGTCCACTAGGTGGGAATTCACCCCTCCACTTT. Its translation: CASSPLGGNSPLHF.

This clonotype showed up just a few times. The chain joins TRBV18 to TRBJ1-5; D gene unclear. Germline CDR1 KGHSH, CDR2 LQKENI. The CDR3 is made up of 14 amino acids. Trimming shortened V by 5 bases and J by 5 bases, and 13 bases separated the two germline ends. The DNA of the CDR3 is TGTGCCAGCTCATTAGGACGGGGTGATCAGCCCCAGCATTTT. Residues: CASSLGRGDQPQHF.

This chain connects TRBV19 to TRBJ1-5; 9 nucleotides line up with TRBD1. Germline V gene data show CDR1 as LNHDA and CDR2 as SQIVND (reference sequence). Trimming took 7 bases from V and 0 from J; bases not matched to a gene: 7. CDR3 length equals 16 residues. CDR3 sequence: CASKTGQGHSNQPQHF. In nucleotides, the CDR3 is TGTGCCAGTAAAACGGGACAGGGCCATAGCAATCAGCCCCAGCATTTT.

The chain has TRBV7-9 and TRBJ1-2, with D possibly matching TRBD1 (6 bases). The CDR3 length is 14 residues. From germline, CDR1 is SEHNR and CDR2 FQNEAQ (reference sequence). V lost 2 bases to trimming and J lost 4 bases, with 11 bases between them. DNA of the CDR3: TGTGCCAGCAGCTTAAGCGGACAGATCTATGGCTACACCTTC. Protein product: CASSLSGQIYGYTF. Supplemented by reference TRBV7-9 and TRBJ1-2, the full variable domain reads DTGVSQNPRHKITKRGQNVTFRCDPISEHNRLYWYRQTLGQGPEFLTYFQNEAQLEKSRLLSDRFSAERPKGSFSTLEIQRTEQGDSAMYLCASSLSGQIYGYTFGSGTRLTVV.

This rearrangement joins TRBV29-1 to TRBJ2-3; D unresolved. V was clipped by 1 base and J by 2 bases, with 10 bases between them. Germline V gene sequence: CDR1 SQVTM, CDR2 ANQGSEA. This CDR3 is 14 amino acids long. In DNA, the CDR3 is TGCAGCGTTGAAGGGGCACTCGACACAGATACGCAGTATTTT. Translating it yields CSVEGALDTDTQYF.

The chain recombines TRBV20-1 with TRBJ2-1; D tentatively reads TRBD1 or TRBD2 (6 bases each). Germline CDR1 and CDR2: DFQATT and SNEGSKA (reference sequence). CDR3 length: 15 residues. V was clipped by 5 bases and J by 1 base, with 15 bases between them. The CDR3 loop is CSAGGLRESYNEQFF. The CDR3 nucleotides read TGCAGTGCTGGGGGCCTCCGGGAGTCCTACAATGAGCAGTTCTTC.